A single sample is the source of the 20 T cell receptor beta chains below, sequenced in a study of beta chain features in type 1 diabetes. These receptors have no known antigen. General study results and limits: All four CD4+ subsets from Type 1 diabetes patients carried moderately but significantly shorter TCRB CDR3s.

The authors reverse transcribed all of the isolated RNA, so sequencing captured expressed TCRB transcripts. Sequencing was performed with immunoSEQ multiplex PCR; in TCRdb, only in-frame clones are kept and a portion is missing. The sample holds 280,000 or so clones, about 15% seen once. Sequencing was performed on naive CD4+ T cells from blood. The receptors here all came from a man in his late teens or twenties with type 1 diabetes.

The rearrangement uses TRBV6-5 and TRBJ2-6; 8 bases align to TRBD1. Germline assignment: CDR1 MNHEY and CDR2 SVGAGI. The J segment lost 2 bases and the V segment lost 5 bases, leaving 2 bases of the junction unmatched. The length of the CDR3 is 15 residues. CDR3 bases: TGTGCCAGCAGTCAACAGGGGGCTGGGGCCAACGTCCTGACTTTC. It translates to CASSQQGAGANVLTF.

V usage is TRBV2 and J usage is TRBJ2-3; TRBD2 aligns across 12 bases. Germline V gene data show CDR1 as SNHLY and CDR2 as FYNNEI. The CDR3 runs 15 residues. J lost 6 bases, V lost 4 bases, and 5 bases had no gene match. DNA of the CDR3: TGTGCCAGCAGTGCTGGACTAGCGGGGACGGATACGCAGTATTTT. Its protein is CASSAGLAGTDTQYF.

The genes are TRBV18 and TRBJ1-2; no definite D call. The CDR3 is 12 amino acids. V lost 2 bases, J lost 10 bases, and 11 bases lay in between. Germline values: CDR1 KGHSH, CDR2 LQKENI. The CDR3 sequence: CASSPNSGSYTF. CDR3 coding DNA: TGTGCCAGCTCACCAAACTCCGGGTCCTACACCTTC.

This clone was seen only a few times. The CDR3, as DNA: TGTGCCTGGAGTTCCGGGACTAGCGGGAGGAATGAGCAGTTCTTC. It translates to CAWSSGTSGRNEQFF. The rearrangement uses TRBV30 and TRBJ2-1; 15 bases are a match to TRBD2. CDR1 GTSNPN and CDR2 SVGIG come from the germline V gene (reference sequence). The CDR3 extends over 15 amino acids. The V segment lost 2 bases and the J segment 7 bases; nucleotides outside the gene matches: 3.

This clone was observed a few times. The CDR3 reads CASSSLRGPNTGELFF. Written as DNA, the CDR3 is TGTGCCAGCAGCTCCCTCAGGGGGCCCAACACCGGGGAGCTGTTTTTT. This chain joins TRBV11-2 and TRBJ2-2; 8 bases are shared with TRBD1. Trimming removed 4 bases from V and 2 bases from J; junction bases left unmatched: 6. The CDR3 covers 16 residues. Germline CDR1 reads SGHAT; CDR2 reads FQNNGV.

The J gene is TRBJ1-2, the V gene TRBV5-6; 7 bases line up with TRBD1. Per the germline V gene, CDR1 is SGHDT and CDR2 is YYEEEE. This CDR3 region has 15 residues. V lost 2 bases, J lost 6 bases, and 10 bases stayed unmatched. This CDR3 is CASSFRTGQLHGYTF. CDR3 DNA sequence: TGTGCCAGCAGCTTTAGGACAGGACAACTACATGGCTACACCTTC.

The chain recombines TRBV30 with TRBJ2-3; D remains ambiguous. Trimming stripped 3 bases from V and 0 bases from J, with 19 bases between. This CDR3 has 17 residues. From germline, CDR1 is GTSNPN and CDR2 SVGIG (reference sequence). CDR3 residues: CAWRPPRQALSTDTQYF. CDR3 coding DNA: TGTGCCTGGAGGCCCCCAAGGCAGGCCCTTAGCACAGATACGCAGTATTTT.

V is TRBV10-3 and J is TRBJ2-1; TRBD2 might be the D (5 bases). This CDR3 has 13 amino acids. Germline-derived CDR1 and CDR2 are ENHRY and SYGVKD. With 4 bases removed from V and 5 bases from J, the gap between germline ends came to 9 bases. CDR3 region: CAISAAGNNEQFF. The CDR3 nucleotides read TGTGCCATCAGTGCGGCCGGGAACAATGAGCAGTTCTTC.

This chain connects TRBV30 to TRBJ1-6; 9 nucleotides match TRBD1. CDR3 length: 13 residues. From germline, CDR1 is GTSNPN and CDR2 SVGIG (reference sequence). Germline trimming cut 5 bases from V and 9 bases from J; bases unmatched to any gene: 5. The CDR3 DNA sequence: TGTGCCTGGGGAGGGACAGGGCTTTCACCCCTCCACTTT. It codes for CAWGGTGLSPLHF.

V gene TRBV14 combines with J gene TRBJ2-5; no clear D. The germline V and J ends were trimmed by 1 base and 4 bases, with 4 bases remaining between them. The germline gives CDR1 SGHDN, CDR2 FVKESK. The CDR3 has 12 residues. The DNA for the CDR3 is TGTGCCAGCAGCCAAGTTCGAGAGACCCAGTACTTC. Its translation: CASSQVRETQYF.

The CDR3 here is CACQGARGYTF. CDR3 nucleotides: TGTGCCTGCCAGGGGGCGCGGGGCTACACCTTC. The chain joins TRBV30 to TRBJ1-2; 8 bases match TRBD1. Trimming at V came to 6 bases and at J to 8 bases, leaving 5 bases not matched to a gene. The CDR3 has 11 amino acids. Germline V gene sequence: CDR1 GTSNPN, CDR2 SVGIG (reference sequence).

The rearrangement links TRBV14 to TRBJ2-7; TRBD2 matches 9 bases. CDR1 is SGHDN, CDR2 FVKESK, per germline. The V and J ends lost 1 base and 6 bases, in that order; junction bases with no gene match: 4. CDR3 length: 14 residues. The CDR3 reads CASSQVGLASEQYF. CDR3 in DNA: TGTGCCAGCAGCCAAGTGGGACTAGCCTCCGAGCAGTACTTC.

This chain joins TRBV6-5 and TRBJ1-2; the D is unclear. This CDR3 has 11 residues. Germline-derived CDR1 and CDR2 are MNHEY and SVGAGI. Trimming pared 4 bases from V and 8 bases from J, leaving 8 bases between. The CDR3 sequence: CASSSGFGYTF. The CDR3 nucleotides are TGTGCCAGCAGTTCGGGTTTCGGCTACACCTTC.

The rearrangement joins TRBV9 to TRBJ2-3; 9 bases line up with TRBD2. This CDR3 is 16 amino acids long. Trimming took 0 bases from V and 4 from J; bases not matched to a gene: 6. From germline, CDR1 is SGDLS and CDR2 YYNGEE. CDR3 amino acids: CASSVGGRADPDTQYF. The DNA for the CDR3 is TGTGCCAGCAGCGTAGGCGGGAGGGCGGATCCAGATACGCAGTATTTT.

The chain is built from TRBV5-6 and TRBJ1-1, with TRBD1 matching 8 bases. CDR3 size: 14 residues. V shed 0 bases and J 5 bases; nucleotides not matched to a gene: 3. The V gene's germline CDR1 is SGHDT and CDR2 YYEEEE. CDR3: CASSLVTGGTEAFF. The CDR3 nucleotides are TGTGCCAGCAGCTTGGTCACAGGGGGTACTGAAGCTTTCTTT.

V is TRBV18 and J is TRBJ2-3; 8 bases match TRBD1. Per the germline V gene, CDR1 is KGHSH and CDR2 is LQKENI. V lost 3 bases and J lost 4; bases outside the gene matches: 9. The CDR3 runs 16 residues. CDR3 sequence reads: CASSPPDRGDADTQYF. The CDR3 DNA follows: TGTGCCAGCTCACCGCCCGACAGGGGCGACGCAGATACGCAGTATTTT.

This clone was seen a handful of times. The chain couples TRBV11-2 to TRBJ2-1, with a tentative D call TRBD1 (5 bases). This CDR3 contains 16 residues. V dropped 1 base and J dropped 1 base, with 11 bases sitting between them. Germline-derived CDR1 and CDR2 are SGHAT and FQNNGV. DNA for the CDR3: TGTGCCAGCAGCTTAGCTGGCAGGGTGTCCTACAATGAGCAGTTCTTC. Translating gives CASSLAGRVSYNEQFF.

The J gene is TRBJ2-2, the V gene TRBV7-9; 8 nucleotides match TRBD2. The CDR3 extends over 15 amino acids. J gave up 3 bases and V 2 bases, and 2 bases lay outside the gene matches. Germline V gene data show CDR1 as SEHNR and CDR2 as FQNEAQ (reference sequence). CDR3 loop: CASSLREGHTGELFF. The DNA of the CDR3 is TGTGCCAGCAGCTTACGGGAGGGCCACACCGGGGAGCTGTTTTTT.

The rearrangement uses TRBV9 and TRBJ1-3; D remains unclear. This CDR3 contains 15 residues. The V gene lost 0 bases and the J gene lost 3 bases, with 10 bases spanning the gap. CDR1 and CDR2 (germline): SGDLS, YYNGEE. CDR3 loop: CASSVAPGVGNTIYF. The CDR3 region has the DNA TGTGCCAGCAGCGTAGCTCCCGGGGTTGGAAACACCATATATTTT.

This clone was picked up a small number of times. The CDR3, as DNA: TGTGCCAGCAGCGTGGCTAGCGGGAGAGGAAGGGGCAATGAGCAGTTCTTC. Translated: CASSVASGRGRGNEQFF. The chain links TRBV9 to TRBJ2-1, with 10 positions matching TRBD2. The V gene end was trimmed by 2 bases and the J gene end by 6 bases; junction bases not matched to a gene: 11. Germline CDR1 reads SGDLS; CDR2 reads YYNGEE. The CDR3 extends over 17 amino acids. The variable domain in full, with the rest retrieved from reference TRBV9 and TRBJ2-1, is DSGVTQTPKHLITATGQRVTLRCSPRSGDLSVYWYQQSLDQGLQFLIQYYNGEERAKGNILERFSAQQFPDLHSELNLSSLELGDSALYFCASSVASGRGRGNEQFFGPGTRLTVL.